This T cell receptor (beta chain) emerged from a study of blood T cell repertoires in COVID-19. Study overall: T cells, B-cell-depleted T cells, or PBMCs provided the cDNA or gDNA that served as material.

Participants' own reports of clinical history determined their cohort assignment. V gave up 6 bases and J gave up 0 bases, with 13 bases separating them. CDR1 MNHEY and CDR2 SMNVEV come from the germline V gene (reference sequence). The CDR3 length is 15 residues. Profiled with immunoSEQ multiplex PCR; TCRdb holds only in-frame clones, not every one. The table has over 110,000 clones, approximately 84% seen once. The TCR originated in a man aged 50 to 59 in a cohort exposed to, infected with or recovered from COVID-19 (not recorded which). The chain recombines TRBV27 with TRBJ2-3, with D possibly TRBD2 on 5 matching bases. What was sequenced was PBMCs or T cells enriched from blood (not recorded which). The CDR3 DNA follows: TGTGCCAGCAGCCCGGGGAGAGCTAGCACAGATACGCAGTATTTT. This gives the protein CASSPGRASTDTQYF.